This record covers a single TCR beta chain. Antigen specificity is unknown. The sample is drawn from a study of OX40 agonist ivuxolimab in advanced cancers. Study-wide background: Recorded diagnoses for dose-escalation patients were hepatocellular carcinoma, melanoma, renal cell or head and neck cancer. From roughly 20 to 85 years was the age range, with a mean of around 57 years, and about 83% were male. Findings of the study overall: Relative to CD4+ cells, CD8+ T cells on average had more expanded clones.

TCRdb's table, derived via immunoSEQ multiplex PCR, lists solely in-frame clones and lacks some. The sample yields roughly 77,000 clones, less than 85% seen once. The sampling schedule covered blood at baseline, cycle 4 day 1, and cycle 7 day 1. The TCR comes from an adult with an advanced solid tumor such as melanoma, head and neck, liver or kidney cancer. Sequencing used CD4+ or CD8+ T cells sorted from blood, obtained in a trial of the OX40 agonist ivuxolimab.

CDR3 coding DNA: TGTGCCAGCGGATACTACACTGAAGCTTTCTTT. Protein: CASGYYTEAFF. The chain carries TRBV2 and TRBJ1-1; no clear D gene. Trimming cost V 8 bases and J 3 bases, with 7 bases left between them. Germline CDR1 and CDR2: SNHLY and FYNNEI. The CDR3 length is 11 residues.